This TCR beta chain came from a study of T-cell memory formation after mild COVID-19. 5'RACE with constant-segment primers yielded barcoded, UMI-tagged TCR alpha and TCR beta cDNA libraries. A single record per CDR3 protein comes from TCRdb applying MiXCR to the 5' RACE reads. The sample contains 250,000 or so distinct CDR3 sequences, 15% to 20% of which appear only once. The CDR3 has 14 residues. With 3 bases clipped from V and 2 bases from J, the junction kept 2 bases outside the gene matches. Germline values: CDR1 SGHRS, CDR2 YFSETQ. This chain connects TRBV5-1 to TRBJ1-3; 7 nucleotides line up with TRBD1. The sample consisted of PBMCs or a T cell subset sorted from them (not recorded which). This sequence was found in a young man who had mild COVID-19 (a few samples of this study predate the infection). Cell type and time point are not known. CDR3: CASSSTGAGNTIYF. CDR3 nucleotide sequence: TGCGCCAGCAGCTCAACAGGGGCTGGAAACACCATATATTTT. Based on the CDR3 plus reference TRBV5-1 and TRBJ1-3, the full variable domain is KAGVTQTPRYLIKTRGQQVTLSCSPISGHRSVSWYQQTPGQGLQFLFEYFSETQRNKGNFPGRFSGRQFSNSRSEMNVSTLELGDSALYLCASSSTGAGNTIYFGEGSWLTVV.